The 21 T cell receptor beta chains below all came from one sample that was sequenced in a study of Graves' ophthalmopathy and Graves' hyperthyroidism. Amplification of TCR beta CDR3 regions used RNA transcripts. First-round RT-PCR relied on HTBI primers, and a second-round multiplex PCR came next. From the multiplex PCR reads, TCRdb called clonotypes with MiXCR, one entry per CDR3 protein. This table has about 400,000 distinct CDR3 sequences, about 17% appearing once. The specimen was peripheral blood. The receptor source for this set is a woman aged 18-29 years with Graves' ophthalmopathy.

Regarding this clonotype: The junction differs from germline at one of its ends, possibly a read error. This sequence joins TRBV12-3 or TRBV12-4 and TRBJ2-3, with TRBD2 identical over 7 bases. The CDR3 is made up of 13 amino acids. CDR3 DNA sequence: TGTGCCAGCAGTCTAGCGGGCACAGATACGCAGTATTTT. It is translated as CASSLAGTDTQYF.

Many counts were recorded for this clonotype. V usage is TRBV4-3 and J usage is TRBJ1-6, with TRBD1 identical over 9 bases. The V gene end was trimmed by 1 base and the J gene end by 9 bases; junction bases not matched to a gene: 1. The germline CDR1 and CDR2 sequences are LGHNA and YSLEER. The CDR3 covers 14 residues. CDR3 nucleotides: TGCGCCAGCAGCCAAGGGGACAGGGCTTCACCCCTCCACTTT. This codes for CASSQGDRASPLHF.

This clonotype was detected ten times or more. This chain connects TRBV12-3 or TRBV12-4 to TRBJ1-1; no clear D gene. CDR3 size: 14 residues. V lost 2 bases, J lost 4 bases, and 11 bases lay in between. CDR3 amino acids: CASSLSRWFTEAFF. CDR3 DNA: TGTGCCAGCAGTTTATCTCGTTGGTTCACTGAAGCTTTCTTT.

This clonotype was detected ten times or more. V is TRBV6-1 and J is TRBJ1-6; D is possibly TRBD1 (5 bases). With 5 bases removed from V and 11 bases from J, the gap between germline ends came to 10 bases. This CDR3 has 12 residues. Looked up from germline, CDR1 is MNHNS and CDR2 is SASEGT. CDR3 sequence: CASSSPTAPLHF. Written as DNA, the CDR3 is TGTGCCAGCAGTTCACCGACAGCACCCCTCCACTTT.

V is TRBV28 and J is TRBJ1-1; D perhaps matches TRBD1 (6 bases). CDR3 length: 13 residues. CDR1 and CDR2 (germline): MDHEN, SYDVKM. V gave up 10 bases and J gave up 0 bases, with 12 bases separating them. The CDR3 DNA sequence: TGTGCCACCCGGACAGCTATGAACACTGAAGCTTTCTTT. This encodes CATRTAMNTEAFF.

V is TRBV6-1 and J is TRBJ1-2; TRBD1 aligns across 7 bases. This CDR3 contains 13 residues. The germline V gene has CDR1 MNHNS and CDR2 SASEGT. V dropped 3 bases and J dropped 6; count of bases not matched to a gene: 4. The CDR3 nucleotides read TGTGCCAGCAGTGACAGGGACAGAGATGGCTACACCTTC. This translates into CASSDRDRDGYTF.

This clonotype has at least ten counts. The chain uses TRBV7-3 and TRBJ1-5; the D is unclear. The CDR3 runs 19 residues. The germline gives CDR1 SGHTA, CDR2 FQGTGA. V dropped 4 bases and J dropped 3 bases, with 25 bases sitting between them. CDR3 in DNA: TGTGCCAGCAGCTCAAACCTCGGAGTTAGGAGGAGGGACAATCAGCCCCAGCATTTT. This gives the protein CASSSNLGVRRRDNQPQHF.

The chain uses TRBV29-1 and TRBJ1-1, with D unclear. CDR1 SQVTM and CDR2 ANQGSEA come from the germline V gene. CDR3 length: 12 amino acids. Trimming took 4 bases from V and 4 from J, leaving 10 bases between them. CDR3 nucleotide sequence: TGCAGCGTTGTTCAGGCCCCCACTGAAGCTTTCTTT. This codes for CSVVQAPTEAFF.

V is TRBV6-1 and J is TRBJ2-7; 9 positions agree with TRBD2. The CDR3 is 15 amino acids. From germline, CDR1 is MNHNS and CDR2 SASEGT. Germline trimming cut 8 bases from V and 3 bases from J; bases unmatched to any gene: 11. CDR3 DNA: TGTGCCAGCGCCGGCTGGCTAGCGGGAATCTACGAGCAGTACTTC. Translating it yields CASAGWLAGIYEQYF.

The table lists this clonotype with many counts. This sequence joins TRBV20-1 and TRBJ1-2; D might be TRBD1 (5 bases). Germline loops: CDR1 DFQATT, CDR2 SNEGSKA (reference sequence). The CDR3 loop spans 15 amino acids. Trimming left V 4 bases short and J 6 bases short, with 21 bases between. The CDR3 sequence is CSAISGRVDRDGYTF. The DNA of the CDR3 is TGCAGTGCTATATCTGGCAGGGTGGATAGGGATGGCTACACCTTC.

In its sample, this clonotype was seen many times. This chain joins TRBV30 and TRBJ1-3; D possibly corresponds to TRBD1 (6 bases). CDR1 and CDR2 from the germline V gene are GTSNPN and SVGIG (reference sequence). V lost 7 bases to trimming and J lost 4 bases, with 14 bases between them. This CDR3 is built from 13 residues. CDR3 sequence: CASTGPRGNTIYF. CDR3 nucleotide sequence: TGTGCCTCTACAGGGCCGAGGGGAAACACCATATATTTT.

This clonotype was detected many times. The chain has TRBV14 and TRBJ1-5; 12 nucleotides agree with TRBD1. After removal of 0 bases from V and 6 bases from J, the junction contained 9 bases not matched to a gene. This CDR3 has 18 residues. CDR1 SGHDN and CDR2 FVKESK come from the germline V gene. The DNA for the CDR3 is TGTGCCAGCAGCCAAGATGGATCGGGGACAGGGGGCGGTCAGCCCCAGCATTTT. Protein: CASSQDGSGTGGGQPQHF.

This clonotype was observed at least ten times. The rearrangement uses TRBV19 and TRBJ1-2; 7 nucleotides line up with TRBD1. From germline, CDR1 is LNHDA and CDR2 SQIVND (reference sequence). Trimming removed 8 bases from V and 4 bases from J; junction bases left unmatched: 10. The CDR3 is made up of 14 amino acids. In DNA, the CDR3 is TGTGCCAGTCGGACAGGTTCGAACCCCTATGGCTACACCTTC. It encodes CASRTGSNPYGYTF. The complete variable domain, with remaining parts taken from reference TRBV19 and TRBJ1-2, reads DGGITQSPKYLFRKEGQNVTLSCEQNLNHDAMYWYRQDPGQGLRLIYYSQIVNDFQKGDIAEGYSVSREKKESFPLTVTSAQKNPTAFYLCASRTGSNPYGYTFGSGTRLTVV.

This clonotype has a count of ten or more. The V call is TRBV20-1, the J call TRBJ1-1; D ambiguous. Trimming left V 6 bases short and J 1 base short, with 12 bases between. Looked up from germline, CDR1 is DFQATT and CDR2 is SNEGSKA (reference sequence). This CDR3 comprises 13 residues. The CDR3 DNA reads TGCAGTGCCCGTAGACACTCGAACACTGAAGCTTTCTTT. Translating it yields CSARRHSNTEAFF.

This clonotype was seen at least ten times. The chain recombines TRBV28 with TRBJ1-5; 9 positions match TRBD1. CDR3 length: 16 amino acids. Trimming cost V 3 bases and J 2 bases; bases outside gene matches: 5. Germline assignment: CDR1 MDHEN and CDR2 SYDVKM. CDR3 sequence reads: CASSFPGQGGNQPQHF. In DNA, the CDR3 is TGTGCCAGCAGTTTTCCGGGACAGGGAGGCAATCAGCCCCAGCATTTT.

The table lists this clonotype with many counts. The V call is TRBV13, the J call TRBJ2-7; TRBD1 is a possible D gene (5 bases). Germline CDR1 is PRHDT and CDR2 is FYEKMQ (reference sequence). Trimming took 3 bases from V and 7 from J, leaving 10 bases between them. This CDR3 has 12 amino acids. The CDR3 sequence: CASSFQKGEQYF. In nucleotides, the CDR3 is TGTGCCAGCAGCTTCCAGAAGGGGGAGCAGTACTTC.

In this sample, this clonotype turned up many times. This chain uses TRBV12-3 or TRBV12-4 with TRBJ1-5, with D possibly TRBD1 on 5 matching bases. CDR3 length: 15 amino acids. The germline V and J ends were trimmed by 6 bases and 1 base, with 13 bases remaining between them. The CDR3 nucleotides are TGTGCCAGCAGCCCCGAGGGGTTGAGCAATCAGCCCCAGCATTTT. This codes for CASSPEGLSNQPQHF.

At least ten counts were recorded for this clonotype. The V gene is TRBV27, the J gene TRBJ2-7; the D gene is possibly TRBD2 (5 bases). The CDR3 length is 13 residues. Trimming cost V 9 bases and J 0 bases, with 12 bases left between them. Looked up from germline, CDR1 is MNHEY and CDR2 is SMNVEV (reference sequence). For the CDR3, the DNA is TGTGCCAGGCCCCTCGGACTCTCCTACGAGCAGTACTTC. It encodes CARPLGLSYEQYF.

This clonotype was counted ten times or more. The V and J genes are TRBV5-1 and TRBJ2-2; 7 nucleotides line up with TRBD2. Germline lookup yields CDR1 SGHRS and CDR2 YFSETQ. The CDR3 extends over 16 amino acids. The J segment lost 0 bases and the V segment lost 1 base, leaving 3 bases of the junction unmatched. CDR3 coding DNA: TGCGCCAGCAGCTTGTCGGGGGGTACGAACACCGGGGAGCTGTTTTTT. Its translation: CASSLSGGTNTGELFF.

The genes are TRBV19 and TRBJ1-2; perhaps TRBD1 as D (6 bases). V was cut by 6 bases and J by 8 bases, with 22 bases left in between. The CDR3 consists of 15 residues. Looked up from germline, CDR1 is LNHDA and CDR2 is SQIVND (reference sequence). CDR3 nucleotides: TGTGCCAGTAGCTCCCAGGGTGGGGGGGCACAGGGCTACACCTTC. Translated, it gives CASSSQGGGAQGYTF.

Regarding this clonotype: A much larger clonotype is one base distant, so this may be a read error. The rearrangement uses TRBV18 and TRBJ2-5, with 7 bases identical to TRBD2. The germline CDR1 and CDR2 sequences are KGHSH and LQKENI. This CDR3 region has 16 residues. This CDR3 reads CASSPFLADFQGTQYF. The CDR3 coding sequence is TGTGCCAGCTCACCATTTCTAGCGGATTTCCAAGGGACCCAGTACTTC.